This T cell receptor (beta chain) was captured in a study of T cell changes during pregnancy in multiple sclerosis. The table came from immunoSEQ multiplex PCR; TCRdb's copy has only in-frame clones and leaves some out. The sample holds about 40,000 clones, 89% seen once. The germline V gene encodes CDR1 SEHNR and CDR2 FQNEAQ (reference sequence). With 3 bases removed from V and 0 bases from J, the gap between germline ends came to 13 bases. The CDR3 spans 16 residues. The material was CD4+ T cells from peripheral blood mononuclear cells, obtained in the first trimester of pregnancy. The chain carries TRBV7-9 and TRBJ2-3, with D perhaps TRBD2 (6 bases). The sequence was obtained from a female donor with multiple sclerosis, enrolled in a pregnancy study. The CDR3: CASSFTLAPSTDTQYF. Here the CDR3 DNA reads TGTGCCAGCAGCTTTACACTAGCTCCTAGCACAGATACGCAGTATTTT.